The T cell receptor beta chain described here comes from a study of identical twins. The CDR3 runs to 13 residues. The germline V gene has CDR1 DFQATT and CDR2 SNEGSKA (reference sequence). TCRdb re-called the 5' RACE reads with MiXCR, one entry per CDR3 protein. Among under 450,000 distinct CDR3 sequences listed, around 18% were seen once. This clonotype was counted a few times. The gene calls are TRBV20-1 and TRBJ1-1; 7 positions agree with TRBD1. Sequencing was carried out using naive T cells sorted from blood. The sequence was collected from a man aged 45-60 years in good health. DNA for the CDR3: TGCGCCCGACAGGGTCTGAGGAACACTGAAGCTTTCTTT. It translates to CARQGLRNTEAFF.